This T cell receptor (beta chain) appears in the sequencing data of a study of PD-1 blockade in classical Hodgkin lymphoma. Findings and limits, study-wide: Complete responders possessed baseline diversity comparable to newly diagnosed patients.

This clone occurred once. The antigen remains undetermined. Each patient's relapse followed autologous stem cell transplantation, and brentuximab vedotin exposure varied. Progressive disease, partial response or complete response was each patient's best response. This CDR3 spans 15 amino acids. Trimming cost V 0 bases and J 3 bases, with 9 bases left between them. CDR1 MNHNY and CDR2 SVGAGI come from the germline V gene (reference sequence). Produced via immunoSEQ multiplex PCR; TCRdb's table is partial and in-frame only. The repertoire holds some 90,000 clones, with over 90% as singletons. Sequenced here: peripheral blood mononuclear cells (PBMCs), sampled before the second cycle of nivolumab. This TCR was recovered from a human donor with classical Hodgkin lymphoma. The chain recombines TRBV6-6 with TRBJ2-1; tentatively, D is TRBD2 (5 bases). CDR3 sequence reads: CASSYSASSYNEQFF. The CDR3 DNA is TGTGCCAGCAGTTACTCGGCTAGCAGCTACAATGAGCAGTTCTTC.